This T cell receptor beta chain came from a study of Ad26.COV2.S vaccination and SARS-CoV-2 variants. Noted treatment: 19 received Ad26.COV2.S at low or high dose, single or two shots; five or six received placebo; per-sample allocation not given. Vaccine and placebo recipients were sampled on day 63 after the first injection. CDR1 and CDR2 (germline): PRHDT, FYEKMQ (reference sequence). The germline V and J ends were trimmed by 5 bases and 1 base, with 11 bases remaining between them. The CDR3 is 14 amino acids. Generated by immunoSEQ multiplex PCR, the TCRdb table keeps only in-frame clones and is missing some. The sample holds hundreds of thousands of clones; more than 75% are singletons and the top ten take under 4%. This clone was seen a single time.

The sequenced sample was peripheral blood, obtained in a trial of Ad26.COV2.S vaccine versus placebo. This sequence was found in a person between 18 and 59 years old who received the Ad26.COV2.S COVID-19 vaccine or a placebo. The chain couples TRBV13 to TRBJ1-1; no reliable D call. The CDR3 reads CASSLLMTNTEAFF. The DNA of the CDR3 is TGTGCCAGCAGCCTCTTAATGACGAACACTGAAGCTTTCTTT.